This TCR beta chain is from a study of identical twins. Overall study findings and caveats: Insertions were fewer in abundant cord blood beta clonotypes, whereas memory repertoires showed none of this pattern. Weaker excess twin sharing was observed in beta out-of-frame sequences. Alpha sequences that were out-of-frame and twin-shared showed an excess of low generation probability.

This clonotype has more than one count but fewer than ten. Its antigen is not identified. A universal primer site was incorporated via template switching, and the cDNA contained unique molecular identifiers. TCRdb reprocessed the 5' RACE reads with MiXCR, giving one entry per CDR3 protein. This table holds about 240,000 distinct CDR3 sequences, 6% to 8.5% found once. The sample also formed part of further work on yellow fever vaccine responses in identical twins.

The TCR comes from a woman under 30 in good health. Sequencing was done on a sample of CD8+ T cells sorted from blood.

The CDR3 reads CASGIRREDHNEQFF. The CDR3 region has the DNA TGTGCCAGCGGCATTAGGCGGGAGGACCACAATGAGCAGTTCTTC. The chain has TRBV3-1 and TRBJ2-1; 8 nucleotides align to TRBD2. The V gene end was trimmed by 8 bases and the J gene end by 5 bases; junction bases not matched to a gene: 11. This CDR3 comprises 15 residues. CDR1 and CDR2 (germline): LGHDT, YNNKEL (reference sequence).